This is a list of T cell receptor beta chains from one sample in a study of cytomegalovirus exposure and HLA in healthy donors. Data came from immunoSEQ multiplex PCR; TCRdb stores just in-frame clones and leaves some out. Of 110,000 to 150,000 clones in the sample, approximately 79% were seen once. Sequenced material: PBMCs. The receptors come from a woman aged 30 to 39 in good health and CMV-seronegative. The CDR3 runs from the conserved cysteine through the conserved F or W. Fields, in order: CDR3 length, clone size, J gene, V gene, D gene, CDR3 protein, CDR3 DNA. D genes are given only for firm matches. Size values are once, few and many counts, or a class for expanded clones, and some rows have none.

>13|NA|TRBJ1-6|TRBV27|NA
CASSLIRESPLHF
TGTGCCAGCAGTTTGATACGAGAGTCACCCCTCCACTTT
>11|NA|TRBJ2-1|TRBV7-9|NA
CASSLRGHAFF
TGTGCCAGCAGCTTAAGGGGTCATGCGTTCTTC
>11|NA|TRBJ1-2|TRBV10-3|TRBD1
CAINRGGGYTF
TGTGCCATCAACAGGGGAGGCGGCTACACCTTC
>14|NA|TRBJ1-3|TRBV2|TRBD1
CASRTGGAINTIYF
TGTGCCAGCAGGACAGGGGGCGCGATTAACACCATATATTTT
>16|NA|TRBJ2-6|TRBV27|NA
CASSLSPGSGANVLTF
TGTGCCAGCAGTTTATCTCCGGGATCAGGGGCCAACGTCCTGACTTTC
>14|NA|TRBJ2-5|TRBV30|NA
CARGGGGARETQYF
TGTGCCCGAGGGGGTGGGGGGGCCAGGGAGACCCAGTACTTC
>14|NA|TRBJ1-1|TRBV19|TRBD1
CASSPGQGAIEAFF
TGTGCCAGTAGTCCTGGACAGGGGGCGATTGAAGCTTTCTTT
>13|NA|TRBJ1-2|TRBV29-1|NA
CSVEEDSDYGYTF
TGCAGCGTTGAAGAGGACAGTGACTATGGCTACACCTTC
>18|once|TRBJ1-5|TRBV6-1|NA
CASSESPGHWTSNQPQHF
TGTGCCAGCAGTGAATCCCCGGGACACTGGACGAGCAATCAGCCCCAGCATTTT
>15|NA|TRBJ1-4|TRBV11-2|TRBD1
CASSILQGAGEKLFF
TGTGCCAGCAGCATACTACAGGGGGCCGGAGAAAAACTGTTTTTT
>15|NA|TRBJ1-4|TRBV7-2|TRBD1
CASSLRTGVYEKLFF
TGTGCCAGCAGCCTCCGGACAGGGGTATACGAAAAACTGTTTTTT
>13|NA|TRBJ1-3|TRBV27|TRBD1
CASRRGNGNTIYF
TGTGCCAGCCGCAGGGGGAATGGAAACACCATATATTTT
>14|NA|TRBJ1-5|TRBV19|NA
CASSTPGSYQPQHF
TGTGCCAGTAGTACGCCGGGATCCTATCAGCCCCAGCATTTT
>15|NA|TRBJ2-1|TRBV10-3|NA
CAIKLSAGGLNEQFF
TGTGCCATCAAACTATCAGCCGGGGGTCTCAATGAGCAGTTCTTC
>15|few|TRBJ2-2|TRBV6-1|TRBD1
CASSARQGATRELFF
TGTGCCAGCAGTGCCCGCCAGGGGGCCACACGGGAGCTGTTTTTT
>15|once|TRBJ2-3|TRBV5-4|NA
CASSLWAGTQHTQYF
TGTGCCAGCAGCCTTTGGGCAGGTACTCAACATACGCAGTATTTT
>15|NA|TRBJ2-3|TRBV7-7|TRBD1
CASSLGQGGTDTQYF
TGTGCTAGCAGCTTAGGACAGGGAGGCACAGATACGCAGTATTTT
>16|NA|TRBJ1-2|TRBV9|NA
CASSPYDEVAAYGYTF
TGTGCCAGCAGCCCCTACGACGAGGTGGCCGCGTATGGCTACACCTTC
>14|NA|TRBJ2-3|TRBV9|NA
CASNPSSGTDTQYF
TGTGCCAGCAACCCATCGTCGGGCACAGATACGCAGTATTTT
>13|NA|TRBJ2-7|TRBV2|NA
CASSPGHLYEQYF
TGTGCCAGTTCACCGGGACACCTCTACGAGCAGTACTTC
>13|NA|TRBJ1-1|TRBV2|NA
CASMEGQGAEAFF
TGTGCCAGCATGGAGGGTCAAGGAGCTGAAGCTTTCTTT
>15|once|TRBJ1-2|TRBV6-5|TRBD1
CASSYETGGAGGYTF
TGTGCCAGCAGTTACGAAACAGGGGGCGCGGGAGGCTACACCTTC
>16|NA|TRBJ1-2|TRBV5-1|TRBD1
CASSPATGGASYGYTF
TGCGCCAGCAGCCCAGCGACAGGGGGCGCCAGCTATGGCTACACCTTC
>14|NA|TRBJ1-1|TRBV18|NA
CASSPLTRNTEAFF
TGTGCCAGCTCACCACTAACAAGGAACACTGAAGCTTTCTTT
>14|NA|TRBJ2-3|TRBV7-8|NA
CASSFLGGYDTQYF
TGTGCCAGCAGCTTCCTGGGAGGATACGATACGCAGTATTTT
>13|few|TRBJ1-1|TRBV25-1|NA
CASSPRRDTEAFF
TGTGCCAGCAGTCCCCGACGGGACACTGAAGCTTTCTTT
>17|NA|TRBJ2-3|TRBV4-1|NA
CASSQDGGAGGKDTQYF
TGCGCCAGCAGCCAAGATGGGGGCGCAGGGGGGAAGGATACGCAGTATTTT
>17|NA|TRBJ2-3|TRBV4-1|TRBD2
CASSQDRNGGAVRTQYF
TGCGCCAGCAGCCAAGATCGGAACGGGGGGGCCGTTCGTACGCAGTATTTT
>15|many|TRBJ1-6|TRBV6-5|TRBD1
CASKLTGGSGSPLHF
TGTGCCAGCAAGTTGACAGGGGGGTCGGGGTCACCCCTCCACTTT
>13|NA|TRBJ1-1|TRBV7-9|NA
CASSLEQGSEAFF
TGTGCCAGCAGCTTGGAACAGGGCTCTGAAGCTTTCTTT
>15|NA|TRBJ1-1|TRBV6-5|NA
CASSTSGQRNTEAFF
TGTGCCAGCAGTACCTCGGGACAAAGGAACACTGAAGCTTTCTTT
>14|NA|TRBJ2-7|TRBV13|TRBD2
CASSLPGGSYEQYF
TGTGCCAGCAGCTTACCGGGAGGTAGCTACGAGCAGTACTTC
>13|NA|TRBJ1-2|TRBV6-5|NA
CASSYGSGWGYTF
TGTGCCAGCAGTTACGGTAGCGGGTGGGGCTACACCTTC
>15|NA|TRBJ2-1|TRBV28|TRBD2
CASRSRGVGYNEQFF
TGTGCCAGCAGATCGCGGGGGGTCGGCTACAACGAGCAGTTCTTC
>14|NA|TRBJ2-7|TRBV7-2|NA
CASSSPGRAYEQYF
TGTGCCAGCAGCTCCCCGGGGAGAGCCTACGAGCAGTACTTC
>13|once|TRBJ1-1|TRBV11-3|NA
CASSLALNTEAFF
TGTGCCAGCAGCTTAGCTCTGAACACTGAAGCTTTCTTT
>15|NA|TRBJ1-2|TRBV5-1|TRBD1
CASSRGTALNYGYTF
TGCGCCAGCTCCCGAGGGACAGCATTAAACTATGGCTACACCTTC
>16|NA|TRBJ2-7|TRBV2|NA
CASNVIVGTVAYEQYF
TGTGCCAGCAACGTGATAGTAGGGACTGTAGCCTACGAGCAGTACTTC
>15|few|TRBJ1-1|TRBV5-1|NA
CASSPWGGGRTEAFF
TGCGCCAGCAGCCCTTGGGGGGGAGGGAGGACTGAAGCTTTCTTT
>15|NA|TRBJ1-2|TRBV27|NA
CASSLLREGSEGYTF
TGTGCCAGCAGTTTACTACGGGAGGGTTCGGAGGGCTACACCTTC
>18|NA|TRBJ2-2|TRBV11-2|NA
CASSSVAGARSNTGELFF
TGTGCCAGCAGCTCCGTGGCGGGGGCCCGTTCGAACACCGGGGAGCTGTTTTTT
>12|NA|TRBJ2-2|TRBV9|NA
CASSLDTGELFF
TGTGCCAGCAGTCTAGACACCGGGGAGCTGTTTTTT
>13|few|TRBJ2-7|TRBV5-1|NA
CASSYQIQTEQYF
TGCGCCAGCAGCTACCAAATACAAACCGAGCAGTACTTC
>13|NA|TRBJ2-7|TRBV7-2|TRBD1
CASSSTGGLEQYF
TGTGCCAGCAGCTCGACAGGGGGACTCGAGCAGTACTTC
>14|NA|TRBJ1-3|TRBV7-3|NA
CASSPGSSGNTIYF
TGTGCCAGCAGCCCCGGTTCGTCCGGAAACACCATATATTTT
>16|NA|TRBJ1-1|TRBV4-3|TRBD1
CASSQEQGRPNTEAFF
TGCGCCAGCAGCCAAGAACAGGGGCGACCGAACACTGAAGCTTTCTTT
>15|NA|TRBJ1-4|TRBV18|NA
CASSPPQERGEKLFF
TGTGCCAGCTCACCACCACAGGAGCGGGGTGAAAAACTGTTTTTT
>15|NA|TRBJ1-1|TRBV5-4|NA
CASSLAGGLNTEAFF
TGTGCCAGCAGCTTGGCCGGGGGGCTAAACACTGAAGCTTTCTTT
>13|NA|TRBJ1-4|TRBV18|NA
CASSPLVNEKLFF
TGTGCCAGCTCACCCCTTGTTAATGAAAAACTGTTTTTT
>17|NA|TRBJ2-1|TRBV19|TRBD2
CASSILSLAGGGNEQFF
TGTGCCAGTAGTATCCTGTCACTAGCGGGGGGAGGCAATGAGCAGTTCTTC
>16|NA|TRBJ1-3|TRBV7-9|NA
CASSLVNSHSGNTIYF
TGTGCCAGCAGCTTAGTGAACAGCCATTCTGGAAACACCATATATTTT
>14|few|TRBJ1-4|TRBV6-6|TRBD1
CASSADRGGEKLFF
TGTGCCAGCAGCGCCGACAGGGGAGGTGAAAAACTGTTTTTT
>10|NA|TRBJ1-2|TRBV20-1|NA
CSAMRVGYTF
TGCAGTGCTATGAGGGTCGGCTACACCTTC
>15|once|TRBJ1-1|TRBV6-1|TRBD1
CASTRTGVSPTEAFF
TGTGCCAGCACCCGGACAGGGGTCTCCCCCACTGAAGCTTTCTTT
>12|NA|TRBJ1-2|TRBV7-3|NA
CASSLSPGGYTF
TGTGCCAGCAGCTTATCCCCAGGGGGCTACACCTTC
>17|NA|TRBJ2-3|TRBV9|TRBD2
CASSAETSGGFTDTQYF
TGTGCCAGCAGCGCTGAGACTAGCGGGGGGTTCACAGATACGCAGTATTTT
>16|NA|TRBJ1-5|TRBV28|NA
CASSSHIGAGNQPQHF
TGTGCCAGCAGTTCTCACATTGGAGCCGGCAATCAGCCCCAGCATTTT
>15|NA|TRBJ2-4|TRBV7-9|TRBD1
CASSPGDSTKNIQYF
TGTGCCAGCAGCCCAGGGGACAGCACCAAAAACATTCAGTACTTC
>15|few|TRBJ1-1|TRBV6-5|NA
CASSYSSRGNTEAFF
TGTGCCAGCAGTTACTCATCCAGGGGGAACACTGAAGCTTTCTTT